Listed below are T cell receptor beta chains from one sample, sequenced in a study of blood T cell repertoires in COVID-19. Assay used: immunoSEQ multiplex PCR; TCRdb lists only in-frame clones, some missing. The sample has 650,000 to 800,000 clones; about 90% are singletons. The material sequenced was peripheral blood. The receptor source for this set is a young woman with acute or convalescent COVID-19. Each CDR3 is given with its conserved first and last residue. Fields, in order: D gene, clone size, V gene, J gene, CDR3 protein, CDR3 DNA. A D gene is named only where the DNA matches it firmly. Clone size is shown for a subset of rows, as once, few, many or a class of expanded clone.

>.|.|TRBV6-1|TRBJ2-6
CASSETGSSGANVLTF
TGTGCCAGCAGTGAAACGGGTAGCTCTGGGGCCAACGTCCTGACTTTC
>TRBD1|.|TRBV6-5|TRBJ1-1
CASTQGGGAEAFF
TGTGCCAGCACTCAGGGGGGAGGCGCTGAAGCTTTCTTT
>TRBD1|.|TRBV4-3|TRBJ1-1
CASSQVQGGTEAFF
TGCGCCAGCAGCCAAGTACAGGGGGGCACTGAAGCTTTCTTT
>.|.|TRBV23-1|TRBJ2-7
CASSREQPLSYEQYF
TGCGCCAGCAGTCGCGAACAGCCTCTCTCCTACGAGCAGTACTTC
>TRBD1|.|TRBV25-1|TRBJ2-5
CASKHRGQYF
TGTGCCTCGAAGCACAGGGGTCAGTACTTC
>TRBD2|.|TRBV7-9|TRBJ2-1
CASTQESSGGANNEQFF
TGTGCCAGCACCCAAGAGTCTAGCGGGGGGGCCAACAATGAGCAGTTCTTC
>.|.|TRBV4-2|TRBJ2-7
CASSPGPATEQYF
TGTGCCAGCAGCCCAGGTCCGGCTACGGAGCAGTACTTC
>.|.|TRBV5-1|TRBJ1-2
CASSLAIITGLDGYTF
TGCGCCAGCAGCTTGGCCATTATCACAGGGTTGGATGGCTACACCTTC
>TRBD1|.|TRBV9|TRBJ2-2
CASSARGQLTGELFF
TGTGCCAGCAGCGCCCGGGGACAGCTCACCGGGGAGCTGTTTTTT
>.|.|TRBV5-8|TRBJ1-6
CASSQGTYNSPLHF
TGTGCCAGCAGCCAGGGCACGTATAATTCACCCCTCCACTTT
>TRBD1|.|TRBV11-2|TRBJ1-2
CASSPRTGNYGYTF
TGTGCCAGCAGCCCACGGACAGGGAACTATGGCTACACCTTC
>.|.|TRBV11-3|TRBJ1-5
CASSLTTGKCNQPQHF
TGTGCCAGCAGCTTAACCACAGGAAAATGCAATCAGCCCCAGCATTTT
>.|.|TRBV6-6|TRBJ1-5
CASSRKTQGSLWHQPQHF
TGTGCCAGCAGTCGTAAGACTCAGGGGTCGCTTTGGCATCAGCCCCAGCATTTT
>.|.|TRBV2|TRBJ1-6
CASYRGGYNSPLHF
TGTGCCAGCTATAGAGGGGGCTATAATTCACCCCTCCACTTT
>.|.|TRBV5-8|TRBJ1-5
CASSWILGSNQPQHF
TGTGCCAGCAGCTGGATACTCGGGAGCAATCAGCCCCAGCATTTT
>.|.|TRBV5-1|TRBJ1-6
CASSLGSQGTSPLHF
TGCGCCAGCAGCTTAGGATCGCAGGGGACTTCACCCCTCCACTTT
>TRBD2|.|TRBV19|TRBJ2-2
CASSTTPWAGGTGELFF
TGTGCCAGTAGTACCACCCCCTGGGCGGGGGGGACCGGGGAGCTGTTTTTT
>.|.|TRBV7-9|TRBJ1-5
CASSRGLTQPQHF
TGTGCCAGCAGCCGGGGTCTAACTCAGCCCCAGCATTTT
>.|.|TRBV21-1|TRBJ1-4
CASSKGRRGTKEKLFF
TGTGCCAGCAGCAAAGGGCGAAGAGGGACTAAGGAAAAACTGTTTTTT
>TRBD1|once|TRBV7-2|TRBJ1-5
CASSPDRAQPQHF
TGTGCCAGCAGTCCTGACAGGGCTCAGCCCCAGCATTTT